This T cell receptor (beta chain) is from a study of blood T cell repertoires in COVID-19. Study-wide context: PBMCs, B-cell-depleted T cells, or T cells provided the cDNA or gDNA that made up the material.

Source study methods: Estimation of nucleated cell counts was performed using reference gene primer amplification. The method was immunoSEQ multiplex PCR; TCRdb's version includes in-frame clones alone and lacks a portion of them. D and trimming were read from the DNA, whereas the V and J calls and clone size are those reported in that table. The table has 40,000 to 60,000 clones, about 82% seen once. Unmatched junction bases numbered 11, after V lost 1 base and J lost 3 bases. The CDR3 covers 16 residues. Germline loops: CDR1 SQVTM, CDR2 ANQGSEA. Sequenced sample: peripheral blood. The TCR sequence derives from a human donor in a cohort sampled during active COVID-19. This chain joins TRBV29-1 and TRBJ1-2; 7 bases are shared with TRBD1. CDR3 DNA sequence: TGCAGCGTTGAAGTTTTTGGGACCCAGGGGGACTATGGCTACACCTTC. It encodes CSVEVFGTQGDYGYTF.